This T cell receptor beta chain was documented in a study of CD8 T cells in ankylosing spondylitis (dated by TCRdb to about 2017). At the level of the whole study: T cell receptor beta repertoires were profiled in healthy donors and ankylosing spondylitis patients so that disease-linked TCR variants could be found. The full study cohort was made up of under 30 ankylosing spondylitis patients and approximately 100 healthy donors. Peripheral blood samples were taken, and synovial fluid was additionally collected from ankylosing spondylitis patients.

The CDR3, from cysteine to phenylalanine, totals 14 residues. The only DNA kept is the CDR3, 42 bases in frame from the first base. V gives up 3 bases and J gives up 6 bases, and the segment between their germline ends measures 16 bases. Looking up the germline V gene (reference sequence) yields CDR1 DFQATT and CDR2 SNEGSKA. Beyond this particular receptor, the publication reports: Some motif variants had previously been reported in the synovial fluid and blood of reactive arthritis patients, which suggests shared mechanisms of disease initiation. Blood from ankylosing spondylitis patients appeared to be characterized by a TCR beta motif made up of under ten highly homologous amino acid variants. Significant enrichment of the disease-linked clones was reported in matched synovial fluid samples from ankylosing spondylitis patients. The disease-linked clones showed a CD8+ phenotype and occurred at relatively low frequencies in peripheral blood.

The run used an Illumina HiSeq 2500. Quantitative 5'-RACE with molecular barcodes was used to prepare TCR beta libraries. As for how the authors treated the data: Disease-linked TCR variants were identified with a new computational method built on a probabilistic model of VDJ rearrangement. TCRdb passed the public sequencing reads through fastp at Q25 and MiXCR, retaining productive beta sequences. Every entry covers one CDR3 protein and lists the most common genes and DNA from its rows. These V and J calls derive from TCRdb rather than the authors' analysis. Recorded for this sample are 200,000 to 250,000 distinct CDR3 sequences; roughly 10% of them occurred a single time. Approximately 6.6% of the sample is in the top ten clones. In this sample, this clonotype turned up many times. The clone's antigen remains unknown. No base quality values were provided; no much bigger clone lies one nucleotide off.

Sequenced material: blood, either unsorted or a sorted T cell fraction (not recorded which). In this chain, TRBV20-1 is recombined with TRBJ2-3, and possibly TRBD2, on 7 matching bases. The source of this sequence is a male donor with ankylosing spondylitis or in good health (not recorded which). The CDR3 is CSARAGANFDTQYF. The DNA is as follows: TGCAGTGCTAGGGCGGGGGCCAATTTCGATACGCAGTATTTT.